This TCR beta chain emerged from a study of T cells in Graves' hyperthyroidism and ophthalmopathy. This clonotype came up many times. V shed 3 bases and J shed 5 bases, with 26 bases lying between them. The CDR3 covers 19 residues. There were TCR beta CDR3 regions amplified from RNA transcripts. The primer set for the first-round RT-PCR of the TCR CDR3 was HTBI. MiXCR, applied by TCRdb to the multiplex PCR reads, yields one record per CDR3 protein. The sample lists about 590,000 distinct CDR3 sequences, around a sixth occurring once. The sequence derives from a woman aged 30 to 39 with Graves' hyperthyroidism. The sequenced sample was blood. The chain combines TRBV12-3 or TRBV12-4 with TRBJ2-1; D may correspond to TRBD1 or TRBD2 (6 bases each). DNA for the CDR3: TGTGCCAGCAGTTTCATGTCTGGAGATGAGGGGGGCCTGAACAATGAGCAGTTCTTC. This encodes CASSFMSGDEGGLNNEQFF.